This TCR beta chain was captured by sequencing in a study of shared clonotypes between healthy human individuals. Study-wide points: Generally, estimated richness proved larger in naive subsets than it did in memory subsets. An effect of sequencing depth on clonotype sharing among donors was expected.

A single count supports this clone. The antigen is unknown. It was at deep level that the assay was run. Sequencing was performed with immunoSEQ multiplex PCR; in TCRdb, only in-frame clones are kept and a portion is missing. The data show roughly 2,000,000 clones, approximately 94% seen once. The CDR3 covers 12 residues. The ends lost 3 bases at V and 5 bases at J; junction bases unmatched: 4. Germline CDR1 and CDR2: GTSNPN and SVGIG (reference sequence). CD8 cells regarded as naive lacked CD45RO, were positively chosen for CCR7, and omitted terminally differentiated effector memory CD45RA+ cells. None of the donors, who were healthy HIV-negative adults, had recently had acute infections or vaccinations.

The origin of this receptor is a man aged 18-30 years in good health. The chain uses TRBV30 and TRBJ2-7; 7 bases agree with TRBD1. Sample: naive CD8+ T cells sorted from blood. CDR3: CAWSATGDEQYF. DNA for the CDR3: TGTGCCTGGAGCGCAACAGGGGACGAGCAGTACTTC.